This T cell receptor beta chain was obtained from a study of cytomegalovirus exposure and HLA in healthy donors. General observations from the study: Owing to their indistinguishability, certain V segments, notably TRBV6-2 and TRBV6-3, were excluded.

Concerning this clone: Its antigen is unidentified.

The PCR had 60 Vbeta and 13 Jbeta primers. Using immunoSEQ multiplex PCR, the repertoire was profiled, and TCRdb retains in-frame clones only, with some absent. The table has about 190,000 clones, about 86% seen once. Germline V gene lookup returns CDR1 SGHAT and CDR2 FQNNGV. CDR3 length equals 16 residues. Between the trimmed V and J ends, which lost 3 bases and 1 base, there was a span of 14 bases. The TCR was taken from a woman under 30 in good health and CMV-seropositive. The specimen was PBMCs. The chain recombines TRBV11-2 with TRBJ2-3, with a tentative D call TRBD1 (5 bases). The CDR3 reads CASSLVPRAGTDTQYF. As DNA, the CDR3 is TGTGCCAGCAGCTTGGTCCCCAGGGCAGGCACAGATACGCAGTATTTT. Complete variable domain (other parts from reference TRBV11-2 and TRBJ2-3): EAGVAQSPRYKIIEKRQSVAFWCNPISGHATLYWYQQILGQGPKLLIQFQNNGVVDDSQLPKDRFSAERLKGVDSTLKIQPAKLEDSAVYLCASSLVPRAGTDTQYFGPGTRLTVL.